This T cell receptor (beta chain) came from a study of cytomegalovirus exposure and HLA in healthy donors. Study in general: Earlier, 95 million to 120 million unique TCR beta sequences were recovered from about 200 million T cells by an analysis.

With 60 Vbeta and 13 Jbeta primers, the PCR was carried out. The data were produced by immunoSEQ multiplex PCR, yet TCRdb's version contains in-frame clones alone and is incomplete. The sample lists tens of thousands of clones, more than 60% seen once, with about 21% in the top ten. Findings of the study overall: The study flagged fewer than 200 TCR beta chains as cytomegalovirus-associated. In a later analysis, HLA-associated beta chains showed higher expansion and lower generation probabilities than comparable chains. An apparent linkage of common viral pathogens to several of the most significant clusters emerged in a later analysis.

Comments on this clone: The antigen is unknown.

Sequences were obtained from PBMCs. This clonotype was sampled from a man aged 45-65 years in good health and CMV-seropositive.

CDR3 sequence reads: CASSLEGTGGRQYF. CDR3 in DNA: TGCGCCAGCAGCTTGGAGGGGACAGGGGGCAGGCAGTACTTC. The gene calls are TRBV5-1 and TRBJ2-7; TRBD1 agrees at 12 bases. Germline CDR1 is SGHRS and CDR2 is YFSETQ. The CDR3 spans 14 residues. The junction had 4 bases not matched to a gene; V was cut back by 0 bases and J by 9 bases.